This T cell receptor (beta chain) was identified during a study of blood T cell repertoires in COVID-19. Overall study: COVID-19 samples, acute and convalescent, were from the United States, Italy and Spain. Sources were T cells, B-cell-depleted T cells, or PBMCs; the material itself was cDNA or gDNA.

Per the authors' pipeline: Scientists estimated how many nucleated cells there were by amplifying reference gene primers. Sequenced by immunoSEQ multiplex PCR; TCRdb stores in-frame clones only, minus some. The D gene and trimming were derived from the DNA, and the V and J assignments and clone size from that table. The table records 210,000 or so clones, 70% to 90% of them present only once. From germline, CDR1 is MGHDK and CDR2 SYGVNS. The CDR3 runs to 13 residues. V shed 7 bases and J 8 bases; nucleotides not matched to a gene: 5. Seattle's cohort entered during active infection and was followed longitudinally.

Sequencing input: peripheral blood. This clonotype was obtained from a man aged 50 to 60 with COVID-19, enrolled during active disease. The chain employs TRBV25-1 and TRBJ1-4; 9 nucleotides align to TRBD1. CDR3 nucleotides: TGTGCCAGCACAATACAGGGGGCGGAAAAACTGTTTTTT. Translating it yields CASTIQGAEKLFF.